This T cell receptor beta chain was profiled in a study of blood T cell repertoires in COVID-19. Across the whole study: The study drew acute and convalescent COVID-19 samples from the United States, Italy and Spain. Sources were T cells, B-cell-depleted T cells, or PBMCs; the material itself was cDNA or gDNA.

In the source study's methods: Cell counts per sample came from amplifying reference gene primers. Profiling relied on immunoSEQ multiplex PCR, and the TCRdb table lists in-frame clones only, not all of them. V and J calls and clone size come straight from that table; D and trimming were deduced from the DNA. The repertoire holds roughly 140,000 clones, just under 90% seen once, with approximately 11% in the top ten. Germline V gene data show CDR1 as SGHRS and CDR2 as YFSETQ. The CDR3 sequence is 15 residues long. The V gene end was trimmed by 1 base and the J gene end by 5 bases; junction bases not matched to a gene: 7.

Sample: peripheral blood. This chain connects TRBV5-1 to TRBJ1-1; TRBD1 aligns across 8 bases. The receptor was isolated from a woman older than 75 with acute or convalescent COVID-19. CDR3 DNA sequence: TGCGCCAGCAGCTTGCTGACAGGGGAGAAGACTGAAGCTTTCTTT. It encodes CASSLLTGEKTEAFF.